Listed here are 7 T cell receptor beta chains from one sample, sequenced in a study of neurological immune-mediated disorders (dated by TCRdb to the late 2010s). The library came from 5' RACE. Sequencing took place on an Illumina HiSeq 2500. TCRdb cleaned the public reads at Q25 with fastp, built clones with MiXCR and kept in-frame beta chains. Rows are unified per CDR3 protein, each entry keeping the most common DNA and genes. The sample yields 20,000 to 25,000 distinct CDR3 sequences; around 16% were counted once. The top ten clones comprise about 15% of the sample. The sequencing input was PBMCs. These receptors came from a female donor with HTLV-1-associated myelopathy (HAM/TSP).

This clonotype is medium-sized in the sample. This chain connects TRBV20-1 to TRBJ1-1; no clear D. Trimming removed 6 bases at V and 2 bases at J, with 13 bases between. Germline V gene sequence: CDR1 DFQATT, CDR2 SNEGSKA (reference sequence). This CDR3 comprises 13 residues. The CDR3 sequence: CSAPAESNTEAFF. In DNA form, the CDR3 reads TGCAGTGCCCCGGCGGAGAGTAACACTGAAGCTTTCTTT.

A few counts support this clonotype. The V gene is TRBV19, the J gene TRBJ2-1; the D gene is possibly TRBD2 (5 bases). V lost 3 bases to trimming and J lost 6 bases, with 9 bases between them. This CDR3 comprises 13 residues. Germline CDR1 reads LNHDA; CDR2 reads SQIVND (reference sequence). The DNA of the CDR3 is TGTGCCAGTAGTATCCTGGCGGGCAATGAGCAGTTCTTC. It encodes CASSILAGNEQFF.

This clonotype has at least ten counts. The chain joins TRBV12-3 or TRBV12-4 to TRBJ2-7; D might be TRBD2 (6 bases). V was shortened by 5 bases and J by 4 bases, with 15 bases between the two germline ends. This CDR3 region has 14 residues. Here the CDR3 reads CASSRRESGYEQYF. In DNA, the CDR3 is TGTGCCAGCAGTCGGAGGGAATCTGGGTACGAGCAGTACTTC.

This clonotype was seen many times. The chain employs TRBV7-2 and TRBJ2-1; D gene unclear. Germline V gene lookup returns CDR1 SGHTA and CDR2 FQGNSA. This CDR3 is built from 15 residues. V lost 0 bases, J lost 4 bases, and 10 bases lay in between. In DNA, the CDR3 is TGTGCCAGCAGCTTAGCGGTAGCTACTTACAATGAGCAGTTCTTC. It specifies CASSLAVATYNEQFF.

By share of the sample, this clonotype is medium-sized. The chain recombines TRBV20-1 with TRBJ1-5; D gene uncertain. Trimming pared 6 bases from V and 0 bases from J, leaving 15 bases between. Germline CDR1 and CDR2: DFQATT and SNEGSKA (reference sequence). The CDR3 spans 15 residues. The CDR3 region is CSATIQAGSNQPQHF. The CDR3 nucleotides read TGCAGTGCCACCATCCAGGCGGGTAGCAATCAGCCCCAGCATTTT.

Many counts were recorded for this clonotype. The chain couples TRBV29-1 to TRBJ2-1; 9 positions match TRBD2. With 4 bases clipped from V and 2 bases from J, the junction kept 6 bases outside the gene matches. Looked up from germline, CDR1 is SQVTM and CDR2 is ANQGSEA. The CDR3 runs to 15 residues. DNA for the CDR3: TGCAGCGTTGTAAGTCTAGCGGGAACCTACAATGAGCAGTTCTTC. It specifies CSVVSLAGTYNEQFF.

This clonotype was counted many times. The chain uses TRBV20-1 and TRBJ2-3, with 8 bases aligning to TRBD2. Germline V lookup: CDR1 DFQATT, CDR2 SNEGSKA (reference sequence). V shed 6 bases, J shed 3 bases, and the junction held 8 bases outside the gene matches. CDR3 size: 14 residues. The CDR3 DNA reads TGCAGTGCCCAGGGGACGGGGGGGACAGATACGCAGTATTTT. Its protein product is CSAQGTGGTDTQYF.